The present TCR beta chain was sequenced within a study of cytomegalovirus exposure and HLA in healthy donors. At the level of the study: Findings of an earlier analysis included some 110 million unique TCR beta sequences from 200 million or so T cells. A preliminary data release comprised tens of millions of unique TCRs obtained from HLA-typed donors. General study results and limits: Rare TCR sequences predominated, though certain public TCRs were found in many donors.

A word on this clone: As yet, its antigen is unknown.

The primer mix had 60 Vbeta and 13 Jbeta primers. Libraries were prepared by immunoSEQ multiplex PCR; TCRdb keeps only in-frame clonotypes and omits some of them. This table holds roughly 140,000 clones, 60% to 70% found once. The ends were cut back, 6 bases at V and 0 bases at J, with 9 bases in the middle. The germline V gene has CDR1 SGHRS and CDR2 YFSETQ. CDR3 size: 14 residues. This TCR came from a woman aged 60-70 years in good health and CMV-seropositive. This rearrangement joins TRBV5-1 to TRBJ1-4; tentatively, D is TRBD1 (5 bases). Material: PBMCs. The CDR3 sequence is CASKSTATNEKLFF. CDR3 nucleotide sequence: TGCGCCAGCAAGTCGACAGCAACTAATGAAAAACTGTTTTTT.